Listed below are T cell receptor beta chains from one sample, sequenced in a study of cytomegalovirus exposure and HLA in healthy donors. Data came from immunoSEQ multiplex PCR; TCRdb stores just in-frame clones and leaves some out. Counted here are approximately 150,000 clones, over 60% occurring once; the ten biggest clones make up roughly 2.1%. The sequenced sample consisted of PBMCs. Receptors were obtained from a man aged 40-50 years in good health and CMV-seronegative. Both conserved end residues are part of each CDR3. A D gene is named only where the DNA matches it firmly. Clone size is given for some rows only: seen once, a few or many times, or a class if the clone is expanded.

clone size: NA
V gene: TRBV4-2
D gene: NA
J gene: TRBJ2-7
CDR3 DNA: TGTGCCAGCAGCGCCCTTCGTCGGGACAAGACCTACGAGCAGTACTTC
CDR3 protein: CASSALRRDKTYEQYF

clone size: NA
V gene: TRBV5-1
D gene: TRBD2
J gene: TRBJ2-5
CDR3 DNA: TGCGCCAGCAGCGCCCTAGCGGGGGATCAAGAGACCCAGTACTTC
CDR3 protein: CASSALAGDQETQYF

clone size: NA
V gene: TRBV6-6
D gene: NA
J gene: TRBJ2-1
CDR3 DNA: TGTGCCAGCAGCAACCTCAGGGGAAGTGAGCAGTTCTTC
CDR3 protein: CASSNLRGSEQFF

clone size: NA
V gene: TRBV15
D gene: TRBD2
J gene: TRBJ2-1
CDR3 DNA: TGTGCCACCAGCACTAGGGAGAGCGGGGGCCACGAAACCTACTACAATGAGCAGTTCTTC
CDR3 protein: CATSTRESGGHETYYNEQFF

clone size: NA
V gene: TRBV30
D gene: TRBD2
J gene: TRBJ2-1
CDR3 DNA: TGTGCCTGGAGTAGGGGACTAGCGGGAGCCAATGAGCAGTTCTTC
CDR3 protein: CAWSRGLAGANEQFF

clone size: NA
V gene: TRBV6-1
D gene: TRBD1
J gene: TRBJ2-7
CDR3 DNA: TGTGCCAGCAGTGTACCCCGGGACAGGGGATCCTACGAGCAGTACTTC
CDR3 protein: CASSVPRDRGSYEQYF

clone size: NA
V gene: TRBV6-5
D gene: NA
J gene: TRBJ1-1
CDR3 DNA: TGTGCCAGCAGTTCAGGGAATCCGCGGCGAGCTTTCTTT
CDR3 protein: CASSSGNPRRAFF

clone size: NA
V gene: TRBV5-4
D gene: NA
J gene: TRBJ2-7
CDR3 DNA: TGTGCCAGCAGCCCGGGGGGTACAGGGACCGCTCGGGACGAGCAGTACTTC
CDR3 protein: CASSPGGTGTARDEQYF

clone size: NA
V gene: TRBV13
D gene: NA
J gene: TRBJ2-5
CDR3 DNA: TGTGCCAGCAGCCCGATGACAGGGCCAGGAGGGGCCCAGTACTTC
CDR3 protein: CASSPMTGPGGAQYF

clone size: once
V gene: TRBV9
D gene: NA
J gene: TRBJ1-2
CDR3 DNA: TGTGCCAGCAGCGTAGGTGGGGGGGACGGCTACACCTTC
CDR3 protein: CASSVGGGDGYTF

clone size: few
V gene: TRBV30
D gene: TRBD1
J gene: TRBJ2-7
CDR3 DNA: TGTGCCTGGAGTTCCGACAGGGGGTTTTACGAGCAGTACTTC
CDR3 protein: CAWSSDRGFYEQYF

clone size: NA
V gene: TRBV10-2
D gene: NA
J gene: TRBJ1-1
CDR3 DNA: TGCGCCAGCAGTGAATCCTTTTATGCTTTCTTT
CDR3 protein: CASSESFYAFF

clone size: NA
V gene: TRBV6-5
D gene: NA
J gene: TRBJ1-1
CDR3 DNA: TGTGCCAGCAGTTACTCGACTATGCGGACTGAAGCTTTCTTT
CDR3 protein: CASSYSTMRTEAFF

clone size: NA
V gene: TRBV27
D gene: NA
J gene: TRBJ1-5
CDR3 DNA: TGTGCCAGCAGTCCCTTCGGTTATGACTTAAGCAATCAGCCCCAGCATTTT
CDR3 protein: CASSPFGYDLSNQPQHF

clone size: once
V gene: TRBV7-9
D gene: NA
J gene: TRBJ2-1
CDR3 DNA: TGTGCCAGCAGCTTAACGGAGTACAATGAGCAGTTCTTC
CDR3 protein: CASSLTEYNEQFF

clone size: few
V gene: TRBV2
D gene: TRBD2
J gene: TRBJ2-1
CDR3 DNA: TGTGCCAGCAGTGAAGTTGGGCTAGCGGGAGGGCCGGGGCAGTTCTTC
CDR3 protein: CASSEVGLAGGPGQFF

clone size: NA
V gene: TRBV4-1
D gene: TRBD2
J gene: TRBJ2-1
CDR3 DNA: TGCGCCAGCAGCCAAGCGGCCAGCGGGGTTTACAATGAGCAGTTCTTC
CDR3 protein: CASSQAASGVYNEQFF

clone size: NA
V gene: TRBV7-2
D gene: TRBD2
J gene: TRBJ2-7
CDR3 DNA: TGTGCCAGCAGTTTTAGCGGGGGGGGCTACGAGCAGTACTTC
CDR3 protein: CASSFSGGGYEQYF

clone size: NA
V gene: TRBV18
D gene: TRBD1
J gene: TRBJ1-1
CDR3 DNA: TGTGCCAGCTCTCCTGACAGGGGACCCACTGAAGCTTTCTTT
CDR3 protein: CASSPDRGPTEAFF

clone size: NA
V gene: TRBV6-5
D gene: TRBD2
J gene: TRBJ2-7
CDR3 DNA: TGTGCCAGCACCGGGGGAGGGCTGCTGGAGCAGTACTTC
CDR3 protein: CASTGGGLLEQYF

clone size: few
V gene: TRBV7-6
D gene: TRBD2
J gene: TRBJ2-3
CDR3 DNA: TGTGCCAGCAGTCCACTAGCGAGAAGCACAGATACGCAGTATTTT
CDR3 protein: CASSPLARSTDTQYF

clone size: NA
V gene: TRBV10-3
D gene: TRBD1
J gene: TRBJ1-2
CDR3 DNA: TGTGCCATCAGTGAGCCCTATATTGGGACAGGTACACACTATGGCTACACCTTC
CDR3 protein: CAISEPYIGTGTHYGYTF

clone size: NA
V gene: TRBV5-4
D gene: TRBD1
J gene: TRBJ1-4
CDR3 DNA: TGTGCCAGCAGCTTGGTCCCCGGGACAGGGGGCGAAAAACTGTTTTTT
CDR3 protein: CASSLVPGTGGEKLFF

clone size: few
V gene: TRBV6-5
D gene: NA
J gene: TRBJ2-3
CDR3 DNA: TGTGCCAGCAGACGAGGATCTAGCACAGATACGCAGTATTTT
CDR3 protein: CASRRGSSTDTQYF

clone size: NA
V gene: TRBV29-1
D gene: TRBD2
J gene: TRBJ2-7
CDR3 DNA: TGCAGCGCTGGAACGGCGGGAGGAGTCTACGAGCAGTACTTC
CDR3 protein: CSAGTAGGVYEQYF

clone size: NA
V gene: TRBV5-1
D gene: NA
J gene: TRBJ1-2
CDR3 DNA: TGCGCCAGCAGCTTGCTGGGTACGAACTATGGCTACCCCTTC
CDR3 protein: CASSLLGTNYGYPF

clone size: many
V gene: TRBV5-6
D gene: NA
J gene: TRBJ2-6
CDR3 DNA: TGTGCCAGCAGCCCGGACAATTGGCGATCTGGGGCCAACGTCCTGACTTTC
CDR3 protein: CASSPDNWRSGANVLTF

clone size: NA
V gene: TRBV28
D gene: NA
J gene: TRBJ1-1
CDR3 DNA: TGTGCCAGCACCCTGGAGGGCTGGCGAACTGAAGCTTTCTTT
CDR3 protein: CASTLEGWRTEAFF

clone size: NA
V gene: TRBV27
D gene: TRBD1
J gene: TRBJ1-5
CDR3 DNA: TGTGCCAGCAGCCGATCGAGACAGGGGGCTTGGAGCAATCAGCCCCAGCATTTT
CDR3 protein: CASSRSRQGAWSNQPQHF

clone size: once
V gene: TRBV5-4
D gene: TRBD1
J gene: TRBJ1-1
CDR3 DNA: TGTGCCAGCAGATTGGGACAGGGGTACACTGAAGCTTTCTTT
CDR3 protein: CASRLGQGYTEAFF

clone size: NA
V gene: TRBV5-1
D gene: NA
J gene: TRBJ1-2
CDR3 DNA: TGCGCCAGCAGCTTGACTAGACGGGGCTACACCTTC
CDR3 protein: CASSLTRRGYTF

clone size: NA
V gene: TRBV11-2
D gene: TRBD1
J gene: TRBJ2-1
CDR3 DNA: TGTGCCAGCAGCTTAGAGCCCCCGACAGGGGCCACGAATGAGCAGTTCTTC
CDR3 protein: CASSLEPPTGATNEQFF

clone size: NA
V gene: TRBV6-1
D gene: TRBD1
J gene: TRBJ1-2
CDR3 DNA: TGTGCCAGCAGTGAAGAGGGACAGGGCACCTATGGCTACACCTTC
CDR3 protein: CASSEEGQGTYGYTF

clone size: NA
V gene: TRBV7-9
D gene: NA
J gene: TRBJ1-5
CDR3 DNA: TGTGCCAGCAGCTTAGACACAGGGTTCGGCAATCAGCCCCAGCATTTT
CDR3 protein: CASSLDTGFGNQPQHF

clone size: NA
V gene: TRBV12-5
D gene: NA
J gene: TRBJ1-1
CDR3 DNA: TGTGCTAGTGGTTTGGTACTGAACAGACCGAGCTTTGAAGCTTTCTTT
CDR3 protein: CASGLVLNRPSFEAFF

clone size: NA
V gene: TRBV5-1
D gene: NA
J gene: TRBJ2-5
CDR3 DNA: TGCGCCAGCACCGGACAGACTCTAGAGACCCAGTACTTC
CDR3 protein: CASTGQTLETQYF